One sample yielded the 20 T cell receptor beta chains listed below, sequenced in a study of tumor-infiltrating lymphocytes in primary liver carcinoma. Priming with a constant-region primer yielded TCR beta cDNA from around 0.45 ug total RNA. Libraries covering TCR beta were generated through three nested multiplex PCR rounds (using a slightly modified ARM-PCR). It was with TRBV1-TRBV30 forward primers and a C-beta reverse primer that the first two PCR rounds were run, at roughly 10 cycles each. One entry per CDR3 protein results from TCRdb running MiXCR on the multiplex PCR reads. The profile shows 180,000 or so distinct CDR3 sequences, about 55% of them singletons. They got blood RNA out of unsorted whole blood and also pulled out germline DNA. Sample: peripheral blood. These receptors all come from a man aged 40-49 years with primary liver carcinoma and hepatitis B virus infection.

The chain recombines TRBV11-2 with TRBJ2-7, with a tentative D call TRBD1 (6 bases). The germline CDR1 and CDR2 sequences are SGHAT and FQNNGV. This CDR3 region has 16 residues. This CDR3 is CISSAGGGQSSYEQYF. The CDR3 DNA follows: TGTATCAGCAGTGCAGGCGGTGGACAGTCCTCCTACGAGCAGTACTTC.

The rearrangement links TRBV5-1 to TRBJ2-5; 13 bases are a match to TRBD2. The germline CDR1 and CDR2 sequences are SGHRS and YFSETQ. This CDR3 comprises 15 residues. The CDR3 region is CTSSGLAGVQETQYF. CDR3 bases: TGCACGAGCAGCGGACTAGCGGGAGTCCAAGAGACCCAGTACTTC.

CDR3 region: CASKSGQGRQETQYF. For the CDR3, the DNA is TGTGCCAGCAAATCGGGACAGGGAAGGCAAGAGACCCAGTACTTC. This chain connects TRBV6-1 to TRBJ2-5, with TRBD1 matching 9 bases. The CDR3 is 15 residues long. V was pared by 7 bases and J by 2 bases, with 8 bases of the junction left unmatched. CDR1 is MNHNS, CDR2 SASEGT, per germline.

This clonotype was observed a few times. This chain links TRBV6-5 with TRBJ1-1, with D tentatively TRBD1 (6 bases). Germline lookup yields CDR1 MNHEY and CDR2 SVGAGI. V was pared by 7 bases and J by 1 base, with 10 bases between. The CDR3 extends over 13 amino acids. Written as DNA, the CDR3 is TGTGCCAGCAATTCCAGGGGGAACACTGAAGCTTTCTTT. Encoded protein: CASNSRGNTEAFF.

The chain combines TRBV29-1 with TRBJ2-1; the D is unclear. The CDR3 has 15 amino acids. Trimming removed 4 bases from V and 0 bases from J, with 13 bases in between. The germline gives CDR1 SQVTM, CDR2 ANQGSEA. The CDR3 region is CSVVGISSSYNEQFF. In nucleotides, the CDR3 is TGCAGCGTTGTAGGGATCTCGAGCTCCTACAATGAGCAGTTCTTC.

This clonotype was recorded once. At one boundary the junction diverges from the germline segment, which might be a read error. The V gene is TRBV4-2, the J gene TRBJ2-1; no definite D call. The CDR3 spans 16 residues. The germline gives CDR1 LGHNA, CDR2 YNFKEQ. The CDR3 nucleotides read TGTGCCAGCAGCCAAGACCCCGTTGGTGTTGAGGATGAGCTGTTCTTC. This encodes CASSQDPVGVEDELFF.

On this clonotype: Since a much larger clone is just one base distant, this may be a read error. The chain combines TRBV29-1 with TRBJ2-3; the match to TRBD2 covers 11 bases. The CDR3 covers 14 residues. Germline CDR1 SQVTM, CDR2 ANQGSEA. The V and J ends lost 8 bases and 5 bases, in that order; junction bases with no gene match: 9. DNA of the CDR3: TGCAGCATTATAGCGGGAGGGCCAAGAGATACGCAGTATTTT. The encoded protein is CSIIAGGPRDTQYF.

This clonotype was detected ten times or more. This rearrangement joins TRBV11-2 to TRBJ1-1; D unclear. Trimming shortened V by 0 bases and J by 0 bases, and 8 bases separated the two germline ends. CDR1 and CDR2 (germline): SGHAT, FQNNGV. CDR3 length: 15 amino acids. This CDR3 is CASSLDRLVNTEAFF. The CDR3, as DNA: TGTGCCAGCAGCTTAGACCGGTTGGTGAACACTGAAGCTTTCTTT.

This chain joins TRBV6-4 and TRBJ2-1, with 7 nucleotides matching TRBD2. With 3 bases clipped from V and 7 bases from J, the junction kept 3 bases outside the gene matches. This CDR3 is built from 13 residues. Germline loops: CDR1 MRHNA, CDR2 SNTAGT. The CDR3 DNA reads as TGTGCCAGCAGTGAGGAGCGGGAAAATGAGCAGTTCTTC. Translating it yields CASSEERENEQFF.

The genes are TRBV5-5 and TRBJ2-5; the D is unclear. Germline values: CDR1 SGHKS, CDR2 YYEKEE (reference sequence). This CDR3 is built from 13 residues. V was pared by 7 bases and J by 2 bases, with 12 bases between. Here the CDR3 reads CASLLGRQETQYF. The CDR3 DNA is TGTGCCAGCCTACTCGGGCGGCAAGAGACCCAGTACTTC.

This clonotype showed up just a few times. Here the CDR3 DNA reads TGCAGCGTTGCTGGTGCTGGAGAAAAACTGTTTTTT. It is translated as CSVAGAGEKLFF. The chain combines TRBV29-1 with TRBJ1-4; D ambiguous. This CDR3 has 12 residues. The germline V gene encodes CDR1 SQVTM and CDR2 ANQGSEA. Trimming cost V 4 bases and J 8 bases, with 11 bases left between them.

Regarding this clonotype: The conserved phenylalanine or tryptophan is not found at the CDR3 terminus, so this likely reflects a read error. This sequence joins TRBV10-3 and TRBJ2-7; tentative D call: TRBD2 (5 bases). The CDR3 runs 13 residues. V gave up 4 bases and J gave up 2 bases, with 9 bases separating them. The germline V gene has CDR1 ENHRY and CDR2 SYGVKD. The CDR3 loop reads CAISGREAYEQYL. In DNA form, the CDR3 reads TGTGCCATCAGTGGCCGGGAAGCCTACGAGCAGTACTTA.

In regard to this clonotype: At one of its ends the junction is not consistent with the germline gene, which may arise from a read error. The chain carries TRBV11-3 and TRBJ2-3, with D hard to call. The length of the CDR3 is 13 residues. Per germline, CDR1 SGHNT and CDR2 YENEEA. The CDR3 coding sequence is TGTGGCAGCAGCCCCTCCTTTGCAGATACGCAATATTTT. Encoded protein: CGSSPSFADTQYF. Together with reference TRBV11-3 and TRBJ2-3, the CDR3 gives the full variable domain: EAGVVQSPRYKIIEKKQPVAFWCNPISGHNTLYWYLQNLGQGPELLIRYENEEAVDDSQLPKDRFSAERLKGVDSTLKIQPAELGDSAVYLCGSSPSFADTQYFGPGTRLTVL.

This chain connects TRBV7-8 to TRBJ2-3, with a possible D match to TRBD1 (5 bases). Germline V CDR1 and CDR2: SGHVS, FQNEAQ. The CDR3 contains 14 residues. V lost 7 bases, J lost 4 bases, and 15 bases lay in between. CDR3 protein: CASTRGASADTQYF. The CDR3 region has the DNA TGTGCCAGCACTAGGGGCGCTTCGGCAGATACGCAGTATTTT. Supplemented by reference TRBV7-8 and TRBJ2-3, the full variable domain reads GAGVSQSPRYKVAKRGQDVALRCDPISGHVSLFWYQQALGQGPEFLTYFQNEAQLDKSGLPSDRFFAERPEGSVSTLKIQRTQQEDSAVYLCASTRGASADTQYFGPGTRLTVL.

The table lists this clonotype with a few counts. The junction does not match germline at one end; this may be a read error. The CDR3 nucleotides read TGTGCCAGCAGCTTCGGACAGGGGCTCTCCTTT. Amino acids: CASSFGQGLSF. V gene TRBV13 combines with J gene TRBJ1-6; TRBD1 matches at 9 bases. This CDR3 region has 11 residues. Germline V gives CDR1 PRHDT, CDR2 FYEKMQ (reference sequence).

This clonotype was seen once. J is TRBJ2-1 and V is TRBV11-2; D unclear. Germline CDR1 and CDR2: SGHAT and FQNNGV. The CDR3 consists of 15 residues. Trimming stripped 2 bases from V and 7 bases from J, with 15 bases between. CDR3 region: CASSLLGGRINEQFF. The DNA of the CDR3 is TGTGCCAGCAGCTTACTGGGCGGTAGGATTAATGAGCAGTTCTTC.

On this clonotype: Germline is not matched at one junction end, which may reflect a read error. The chain couples TRBV29-1 to TRBJ2-1, with D perhaps being TRBD1 or TRBD2 (5 bases each). The CDR3 consists of 17 residues. CDR1 and CDR2 (germline): SQVTM, ANQGSEA. The CDR3 loop is CSAEGTGPSFSGNEQFF. The CDR3, as DNA: TGCAGCGCTGAAGGGACGGGACCCTCATTTTCGGGGAATGAGCAGTTCTTC.

Of note for this clonotype: A junction boundary mismatches the germline segment, possibly from a read error. V gene TRBV5-5 combines with J gene TRBJ2-5; unclear D gene. The CDR3 covers 14 residues. Per the germline V gene, CDR1 is SGHKS and CDR2 is YYEKEE (reference sequence). CDR3 DNA: TGTGCGAGCAGCTTGTGGTACACGGAAGAGACCCAGTACTTC. This encodes CASSLWYTEETQYF.

The chain links TRBV12-3 or TRBV12-4 to TRBJ1-2, with D unresolved. V lost 4 bases and J lost 2, with 11 bases in between. The CDR3 consists of 14 residues. CDR3 protein: CASSSSPANYGYTF. CDR3 nucleotides: TGTGCCAGCAGTTCTTCCCCGGCGAACTATGGCTACACCTTC.

This clonotype was counted at least ten times. A much larger clone is a single base away; this may be a read error. This chain joins TRBV11-3 and TRBJ2-1; no clear D gene. This CDR3 has 15 amino acids. Germline V lookup: CDR1 SGHNT, CDR2 YENEEA. Trimming cost V 5 bases and J 6 bases, with 17 bases left between them. The CDR3: CASSMSGLGLNEQFF. CDR3 nucleotide sequence: TGTGCCAGCAGCATGTCTGGTCTAGGGCTCAATGAGCAGTTCTTC.